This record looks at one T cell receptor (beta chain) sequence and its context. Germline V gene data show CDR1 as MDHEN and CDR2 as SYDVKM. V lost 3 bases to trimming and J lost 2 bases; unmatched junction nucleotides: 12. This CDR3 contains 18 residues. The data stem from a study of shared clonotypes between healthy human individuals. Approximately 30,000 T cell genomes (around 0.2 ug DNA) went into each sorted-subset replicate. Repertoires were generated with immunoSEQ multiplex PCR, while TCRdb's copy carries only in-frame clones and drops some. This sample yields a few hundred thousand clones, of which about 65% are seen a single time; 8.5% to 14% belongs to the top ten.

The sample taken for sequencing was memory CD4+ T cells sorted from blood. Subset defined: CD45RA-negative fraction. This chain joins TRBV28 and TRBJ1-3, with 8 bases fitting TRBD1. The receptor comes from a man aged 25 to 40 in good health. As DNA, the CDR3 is TGTGCCAGCAGTTTTAGAATCAGGGGGCGAGGAGCTGGAAACACCATATATTTT. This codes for CASSFRIRGRGAGNTIYF. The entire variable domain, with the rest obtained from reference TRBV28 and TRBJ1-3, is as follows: DVKVTQSSRYLVKRTGEKVFLECVQDMDHENMFWYRQDPGLGLRLIYFSYDVKMKEKGDIPEGYSVSREKKERFSLILESASTNQTSMYLCASSFRIRGRGAGNTIYFGEGSWLTVV.